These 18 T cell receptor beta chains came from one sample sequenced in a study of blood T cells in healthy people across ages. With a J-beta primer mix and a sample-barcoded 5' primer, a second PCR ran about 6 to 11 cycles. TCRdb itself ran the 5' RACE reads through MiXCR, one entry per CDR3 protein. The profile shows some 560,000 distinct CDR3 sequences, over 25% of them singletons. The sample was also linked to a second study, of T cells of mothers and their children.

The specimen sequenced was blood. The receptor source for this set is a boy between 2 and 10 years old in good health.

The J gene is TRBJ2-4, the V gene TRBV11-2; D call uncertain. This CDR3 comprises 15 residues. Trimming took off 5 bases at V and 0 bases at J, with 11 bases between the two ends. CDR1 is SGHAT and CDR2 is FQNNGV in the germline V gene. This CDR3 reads CASSRPGVAKNIQYF. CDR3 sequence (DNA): TGTGCCAGCAGCCGGCCGGGCGTAGCCAAAAACATTCAGTACTTC.

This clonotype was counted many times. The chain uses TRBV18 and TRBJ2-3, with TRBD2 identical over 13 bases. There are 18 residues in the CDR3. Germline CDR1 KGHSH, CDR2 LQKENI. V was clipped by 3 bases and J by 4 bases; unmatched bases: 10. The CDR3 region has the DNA TGTGCCAGCTCACCTGCTAAGGGACTAGCGGGAAACGCAGATACGCAGTATTTT. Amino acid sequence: CASSPAKGLAGNADTQYF.

The CDR3 loop reads CASSWGLGMQVEQFF. CDR3 nucleotide sequence: TGTGCCAGCAGCTGGGGACTAGGGATGCAGGTTGAGCAGTTCTTC. This chain connects TRBV7-2 to TRBJ2-5; 8 bases agree with TRBD2. The end of the DNA aligns better with TRBJ2-1, so the J call may be wrong. Germline V gene sequence: CDR1 SGHTA, CDR2 FQGNSA. The CDR3 extends over 15 amino acids.

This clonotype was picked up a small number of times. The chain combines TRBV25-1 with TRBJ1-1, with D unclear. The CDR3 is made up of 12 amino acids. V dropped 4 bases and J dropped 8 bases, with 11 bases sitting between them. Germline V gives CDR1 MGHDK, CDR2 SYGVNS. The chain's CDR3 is CASSGQPDEAFF. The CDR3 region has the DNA TGTGCCAGCAGTGGGCAGCCGGACGAAGCTTTCTTT.

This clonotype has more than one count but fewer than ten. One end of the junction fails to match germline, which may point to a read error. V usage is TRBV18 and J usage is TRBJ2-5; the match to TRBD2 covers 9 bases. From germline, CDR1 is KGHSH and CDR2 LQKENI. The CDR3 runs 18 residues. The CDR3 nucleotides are TGTGCCAGCTCACCACCGAAAGCGGGAGGAACGAGGGAAGAGGCCCAGTACTTC. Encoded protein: CASSPPKAGGTREEAQYF.

The DNA for the CDR3 is TGTGCCAGCTCACCACAAGGGACTCAGGAGGAGCTGTTTTTT. This gives the protein CASSPQGTQEELFF. J is TRBJ2-2 and V is TRBV18, with D possibly matching TRBD2 (6 bases). The V and J ends lost 1 base and 10 bases respectively, with 13 bases between them. Germline CDR1 is KGHSH and CDR2 is LQKENI. CDR3 length: 14 residues.

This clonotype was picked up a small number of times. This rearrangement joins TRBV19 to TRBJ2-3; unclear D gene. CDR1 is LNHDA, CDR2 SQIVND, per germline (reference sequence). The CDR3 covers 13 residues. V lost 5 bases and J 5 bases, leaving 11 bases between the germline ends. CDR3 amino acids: CASSARWRDTQYF. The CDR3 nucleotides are TGTGCCAGTAGTGCCCGATGGAGAGATACGCAGTATTTT.

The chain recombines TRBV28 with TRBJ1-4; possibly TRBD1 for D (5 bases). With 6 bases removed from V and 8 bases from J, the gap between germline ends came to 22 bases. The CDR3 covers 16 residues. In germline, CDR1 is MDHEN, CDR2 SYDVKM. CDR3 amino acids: CASRLNSGTPAEKLFF. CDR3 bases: TGTGCCAGCAGACTCAACTCCGGGACTCCGGCCGAAAAACTGTTTTTT.

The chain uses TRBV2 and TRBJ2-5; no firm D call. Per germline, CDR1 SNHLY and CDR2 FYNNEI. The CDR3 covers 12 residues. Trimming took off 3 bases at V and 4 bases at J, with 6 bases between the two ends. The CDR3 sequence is CASSELVETQYF. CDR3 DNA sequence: TGTGCCAGCAGTGAGTTGGTAGAGACCCAGTACTTC.

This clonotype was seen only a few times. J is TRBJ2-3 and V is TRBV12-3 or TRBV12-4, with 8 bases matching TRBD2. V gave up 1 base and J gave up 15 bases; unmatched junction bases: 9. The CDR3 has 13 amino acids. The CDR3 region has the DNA TGTGCCAGCAGTTTAGGCTCTGCGGGGGGTCGATATTTT. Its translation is CASSLGSAGGRYF.

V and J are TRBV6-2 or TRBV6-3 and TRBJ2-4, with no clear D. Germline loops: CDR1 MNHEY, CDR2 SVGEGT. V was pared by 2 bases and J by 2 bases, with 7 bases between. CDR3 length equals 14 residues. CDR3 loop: CASSYAQTKNIQYF. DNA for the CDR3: TGTGCCAGCAGTTACGCACAGACCAAAAACATTCAGTACTTC.

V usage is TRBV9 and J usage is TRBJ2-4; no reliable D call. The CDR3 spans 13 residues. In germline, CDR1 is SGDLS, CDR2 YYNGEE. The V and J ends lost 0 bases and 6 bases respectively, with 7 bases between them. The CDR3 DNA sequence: TGTGCCAGCAGCGTAGATCTAGGAAACATTCAGTACTTC. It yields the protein CASSVDLGNIQYF.

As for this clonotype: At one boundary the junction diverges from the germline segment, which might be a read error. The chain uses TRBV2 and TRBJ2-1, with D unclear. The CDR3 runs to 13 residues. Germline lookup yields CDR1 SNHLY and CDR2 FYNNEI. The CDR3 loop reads CASNAGLYNEQFF. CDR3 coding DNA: TGTGCCAGCAACGCAGGTCTATACAATGAACAGTTCTTC.

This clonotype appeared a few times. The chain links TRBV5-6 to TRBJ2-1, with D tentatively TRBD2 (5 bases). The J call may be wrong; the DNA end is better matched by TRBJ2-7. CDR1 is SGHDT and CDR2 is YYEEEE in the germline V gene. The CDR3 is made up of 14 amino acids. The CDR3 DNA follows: TGTGCCAGCAGCTTGGTTTCAGAGGGCAGGGAGCAGTACTTC. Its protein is CASSLVSEGREQYF.

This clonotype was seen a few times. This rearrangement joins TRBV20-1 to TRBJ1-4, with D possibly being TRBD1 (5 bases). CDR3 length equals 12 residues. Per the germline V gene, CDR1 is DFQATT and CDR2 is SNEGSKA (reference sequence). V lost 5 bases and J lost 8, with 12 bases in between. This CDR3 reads CSARDFGEKLFF. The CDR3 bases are TGCAGTGCTCGGGACTTTGGGGAAAAACTGTTTTTT.

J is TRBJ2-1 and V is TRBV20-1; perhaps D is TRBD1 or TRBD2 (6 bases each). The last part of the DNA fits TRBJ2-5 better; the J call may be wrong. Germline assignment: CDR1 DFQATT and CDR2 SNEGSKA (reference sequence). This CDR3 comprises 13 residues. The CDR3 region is CSASSGAGETQYF. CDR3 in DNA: TGCAGTGCTAGCTCGGGGGCAGGGGAGACCCAGTACTTC.

CDR3 sequence: CASSSRGARSDTQYF. Written as DNA, the CDR3 is TGTGCCAGCAGTTCCCGCGGGGCGCGGTCAGATACGCAGTATTTT. This sequence joins TRBV5-4 and TRBJ2-3, with a possible D match to TRBD2 (6 bases). Trimming stripped 5 bases from V and 4 bases from J, with 17 bases between. The CDR3 is 15 residues long. CDR1 is SGHNT and CDR2 is YYREEE in the germline V gene (reference sequence).

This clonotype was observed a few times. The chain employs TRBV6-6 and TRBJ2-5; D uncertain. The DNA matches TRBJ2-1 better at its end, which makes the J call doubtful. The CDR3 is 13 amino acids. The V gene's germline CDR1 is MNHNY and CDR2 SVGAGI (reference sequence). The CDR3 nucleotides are TGTGCCACTCGGGCCCATAGTGGTTATGAGCAGTTCTTC. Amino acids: CATRAHSGYEQFF.